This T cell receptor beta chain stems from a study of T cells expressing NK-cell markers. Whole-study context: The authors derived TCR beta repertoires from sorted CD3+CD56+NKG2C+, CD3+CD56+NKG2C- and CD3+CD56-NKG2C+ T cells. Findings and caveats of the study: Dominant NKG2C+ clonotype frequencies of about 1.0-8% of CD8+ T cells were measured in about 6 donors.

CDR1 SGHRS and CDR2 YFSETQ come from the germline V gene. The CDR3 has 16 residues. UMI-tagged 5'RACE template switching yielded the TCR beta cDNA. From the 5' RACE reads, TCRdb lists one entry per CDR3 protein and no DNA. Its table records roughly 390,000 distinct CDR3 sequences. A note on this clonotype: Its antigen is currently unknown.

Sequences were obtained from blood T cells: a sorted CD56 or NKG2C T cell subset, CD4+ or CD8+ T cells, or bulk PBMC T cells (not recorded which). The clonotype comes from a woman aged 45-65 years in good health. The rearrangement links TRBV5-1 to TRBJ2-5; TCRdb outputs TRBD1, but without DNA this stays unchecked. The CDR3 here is CASSSMGQGTGETQYF.